The rows below give T cell receptor beta chains drawn from one sample of a study of spatial heterogeneity in lung cancer. TCRdb recomputed calls from the 5' RACE reads with MiXCR, one row per CDR3 protein. This repertoire shows approximately 50,000 distinct CDR3 sequences, 7.4% found once; its top ten account for roughly 37%. Sequencing used PBMCs, obtained at follow-up. These receptors all stem from a female donor with early-stage non-small cell lung cancer. The CDR3 runs from the conserved cysteine through the conserved F or W. A D gene is named only where the DNA matches it firmly. Clone size is stated in some rows and not others, as once, few, many or a class when expanded.

V gene	D gene	clone size	CDR3 length	J gene	CDR3 protein	CDR3 DNA
TRBV18	.	many	16	TRBJ2-1	CASSPRERSRENEQFF	TGTGCCAGCTCACCACGGGAACGTTCACGCGAGAATGAGCAGTTCTTC
TRBV10-1	TRBD2	many	14	TRBJ2-2	CASKAGAGTGELFF	TGCGCCAGCAAAGCGGGGGCCGGCACCGGGGAGCTGTTTTTT
TRBV7-2	.	.	15	TRBJ1-3	CASSLDAVSGNTIYF	TGTGCCAGCAGCTTAGATGCAGTCTCTGGAAACACCATATATTTT
TRBV28	TRBD1	few	14	TRBJ2-2	CASRDRRSTGELFF	TGTGCCAGCAGGGACAGGAGGAGCACCGGGGAGCTGTTTTTT
TRBV2	.	.	14	TRBJ2-6	CASSFDSGANVLTF	TGTGCCAGCAGTTTCGACTCTGGGGCCAACGTCCTGACTTTC
TRBV5-1	TRBD1	many	15	TRBJ1-4	CASSLGDREGEKLFF	TGCGCCAGCAGCTTGGGGGACAGGGAGGGAGAAAAACTGTTTTTT
TRBV7-8	TRBD1	many	16	TRBJ1-2	CASSNSRDRGGYGYTF	TGTGCCAGCAGCAATAGTAGGGACAGGGGTGGCTATGGCTACACCTTC
TRBV7-2	TRBD2	.	13	TRBJ2-1	CASGGTSYNEQFF	TGTGCCAGTGGAGGGACTAGCTACAATGAGCAGTTCTTC
TRBV5-5	TRBD2	few	16	TRBJ2-5	CASSPLSGGAVETQYF	TGTGCCAGCAGTCCCCTCAGCGGGGGGGCGGTAGAGACCCAGTACTTC
TRBV10-3	TRBD1	many	14	TRBJ2-5	CAISRTGNPETQYF	TGTGCCATCAGTCGGACAGGGAATCCGGAGACCCAGTACTTC
TRBV24-1	TRBD1	many	16	TRBJ2-1	CATSGTGTGGMNEQFF	TGTGCCACCAGTGGTACCGGGACAGGGGGCATGAATGAGCAGTTCTTC
TRBV30	TRBD2	once	15	TRBJ2-1	CAWIKRGDSYNEQFF	TGTGCCTGGATCAAGCGGGGGGATTCTTACAATGAGCAGTTCTTC
TRBV2	.	many	15	TRBJ1-1	CASRAAGRKGTEAFF	TGTGCCAGCAGAGCCGCGGGACGGAAGGGCACTGAAGCTTTCTTT
TRBV19	TRBD1	.	13	TRBJ1-2	CASTDRGVYGYTF	TGTGCCAGTACGGACAGGGGGGTCTATGGCTACACCTTC
TRBV11-1	.	.	18	TRBJ2-3	CASSFSLRELTNTDTQYF	TGTGCCAGCAGCTTTTCGCTCCGGGAACTAACCAACACAGATACGCAGTATTTT
TRBV2	TRBD2	many	13	TRBJ2-3	CAARGVAGNTQYF	TGTGCCGCACGGGGGGTAGCGGGTAATACGCAGTATTTT
TRBV5-1	TRBD1	many	18	TRBJ2-2	CASSLDPTGAGDTGELFF	TGCGCCAGCAGCTTGGACCCGACAGGGGCCGGGGATACCGGGGAGCTGTTTTTT
TRBV6-2/TRBV6-3	TRBD2	few	18	TRBJ2-2	CASSYSGLAGVNTGELFF	TGTGCCAGCAGTTACTCGGGCCTAGCGGGGGTAAACACCGGGGAGCTGTTTTTT
TRBV28	.	many	16	TRBJ2-7	CASSFTWTMPSYEQYF	TGTGCCAGCAGTTTCACGTGGACTATGCCATCCTACGAGCAGTACTTC
TRBV20-1	.	many	17	TRBJ2-6	CSARARSPYSGANVLTF	TGCAGTGCTAGAGCAAGGAGCCCGTACTCTGGGGCCAACGTCCTGACTTTC
TRBV7-2	.	few	14	TRBJ2-6	CASSIQSEANVLTF	TGTGCCAGCAGCATACAGAGTGAGGCCAACGTCCTGACTTTC
TRBV20-1	TRBD2	.	15	TRBJ2-1	CSARVAGGPHNEQFF	TGCAGTGCTAGAGTGGCGGGGGGGCCCCACAATGAGCAGTTCTTC
TRBV29-1	.	many	13	TRBJ2-3	CSVAPGAPGKQYF	TGCAGCGTTGCTCCGGGAGCCCCGGGGAAGCAGTATTTT
TRBV7-8	.	many	15	TRBJ2-1	CASSFGVSSYNEQFF	TGTGCCAGCAGCTTCGGGGTCAGCTCCTACAATGAGCAGTTCTTC